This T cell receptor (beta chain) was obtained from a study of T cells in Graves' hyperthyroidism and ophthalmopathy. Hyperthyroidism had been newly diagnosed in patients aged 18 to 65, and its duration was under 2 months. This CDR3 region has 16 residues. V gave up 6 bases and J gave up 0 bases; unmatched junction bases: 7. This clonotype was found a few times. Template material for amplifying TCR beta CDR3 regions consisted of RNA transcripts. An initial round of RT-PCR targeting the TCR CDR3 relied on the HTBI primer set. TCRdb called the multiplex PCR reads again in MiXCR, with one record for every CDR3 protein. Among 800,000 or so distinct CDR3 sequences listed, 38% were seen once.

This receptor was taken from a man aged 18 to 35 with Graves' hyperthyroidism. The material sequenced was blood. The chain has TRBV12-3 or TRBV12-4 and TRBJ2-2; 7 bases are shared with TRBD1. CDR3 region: CASRDRRLANTGELFF. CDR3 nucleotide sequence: TGTGCCAGCAGGGACAGGAGATTAGCGAACACCGGGGAGCTGTTTTTT.